The 26 T cell receptor beta chains presented below share a single source sample, sequenced in a study of CD8 T cells in Susac syndrome (dated by TCRdb to between 2018 and 2021). Libraries were prepared through the immunoSEQ multiplex PCR assay. RNA was extracted with the RNeasy kit and roughly 0.45 to 1 ug was reverse transcribed using random hexamers. In-frame beta chains were kept once TCRdb had trimmed the public reads at Q25 with fastp and called clones with MiXCR. Each entry is one CDR3 protein sequence, shown with its most common DNA and genes. For this sample there are 200,000 to 300,000 distinct CDR3 sequences; about 96% appear just once. Clones ranked in the top ten supply under 0.12% of the sample. The sequencing sample was made of CD4+ T cells from PBMCs. Receptor source: a human donor with Susac syndrome.

The V call is TRBV6-2 or TRBV6-3, the J call TRBJ2-7, with 10 bases matching TRBD2. Germline CDR1 is MNHEY and CDR2 is SVGEGT. With V trimmed by 2 bases and J by 7 bases, 8 bases remained unmatched. CDR3 length: 15 amino acids. CDR3: CASSYHSSGGLEQYF. CDR3 bases: TGTGCCAGCAGTTACCACTCTAGCGGGGGCTTGGAGCAGTACTTC.

J is TRBJ2-1 and V is TRBV5-1, with 13 bases matching TRBD2. Germline V lookup: CDR1 SGHRS, CDR2 YFSETQ. Trimming cost V 7 bases and J 8 bases; bases outside gene matches: 6. The CDR3 spans 14 residues. CDR3 amino acids: CASWTSGSRDEQFF. Here the CDR3 DNA reads TGCGCCAGCTGGACTAGCGGGAGCCGCGATGAGCAGTTCTTC.

This chain joins TRBV20-1 and TRBJ2-4; TRBD1 might be the D (6 bases). The germline gives CDR1 DFQATT, CDR2 SNEGSKA (reference sequence). The CDR3 runs to 14 residues. Trimming took 4 bases from V and 5 from J, leaving 15 bases between them. Here the CDR3 reads CSAKKTGSENIQYF. CDR3 DNA sequence: TGCAGTGCTAAGAAGACAGGATCCGAAAACATTCAGTACTTC.

The CDR3 DNA reads as TGTGCCTGGAGTCCCGGGCTAGCGGGAGTTAATGAGCAGTTCTTC. This translates into CAWSPGLAGVNEQFF. The rearrangement links TRBV30 to TRBJ2-1; TRBD2 aligns across 10 bases. Germline CDR1 GTSNPN, CDR2 SVGIG (reference sequence). V trimming: 2 bases; J trimming: 7 bases; junction bases outside the gene matches: 8. The CDR3 is made up of 15 amino acids.

V and J are TRBV6-5 and TRBJ2-7; 11 bases agree with TRBD2. The CDR3 has 16 amino acids. After removal of 0 bases from V and 3 bases from J, the junction contained 4 bases not matched to a gene. Germline CDR1 is MNHEY and CDR2 is SVGAGI. The DNA for the CDR3 is TGTGCCAGCAGTTACTCATTAGCGGGAGGGTTCTACGAGCAGTACTTC. Its protein product is CASSYSLAGGFYEQYF.

This sequence joins TRBV18 and TRBJ2-7, with D perhaps being TRBD1 or TRBD2 (5 bases each). V lost 3 bases, J lost 4 bases, and 13 bases lay in between. The V gene's germline CDR1 is KGHSH and CDR2 LQKENI. The CDR3 is made up of 14 amino acids. The CDR3 nucleotides are TGTGCCAGCTCACCCCCCGGGACCATATACGAGCAGTACTTC. It is translated as CASSPPGTIYEQYF.

The chain is built from TRBV20-1 and TRBJ2-5; D gene uncertain. Trimming cost V 3 bases and J 4 bases, with 6 bases left between them. This CDR3 spans 11 amino acids. From germline, CDR1 is DFQATT and CDR2 SNEGSKA (reference sequence). The CDR3 loop reads CSASFGETQYF. The CDR3, as DNA: TGCAGTGCTAGTTTCGGAGAGACCCAGTACTTC.

The chain combines TRBV29-1 with TRBJ2-7; 10 bases line up with TRBD1. Germline CDR1 is SQVTM and CDR2 is ANQGSEA. The CDR3 consists of 14 residues. V trimming: 4 bases; J trimming: 1 base; junction bases outside the gene matches: 4. This CDR3 is CSVGQGAPSYEQYF. CDR3 sequence (DNA): TGCAGCGTTGGACAGGGGGCGCCGTCCTACGAGCAGTACTTC.

This clonotype occurred once. This rearrangement joins TRBV6-5 to TRBJ2-5; 8 bases map to TRBD2. The V gene's germline CDR1 is MNHEY and CDR2 SVGAGI. V trimming: 2 bases; J trimming: 4 bases; junction bases outside the gene matches: 6. This CDR3 contains 15 residues. The CDR3 DNA reads TGTGCCAGCAGTTACCAGCGGGAGCCCCGAGAGACCCAGTACTTC. Translation gives CASSYQREPRETQYF.

The rearrangement uses TRBV5-4 and TRBJ1-1; a weak D match, TRBD1 (6 bases). The V gene lost 2 bases and the J gene lost 6 bases, with 17 bases spanning the gap. Germline CDR1 SGHNT, CDR2 YYREEE (reference sequence). The CDR3 spans 15 residues. CDR3 amino acids: CASSFLQGSRAEAFF. The CDR3 bases are TGTGCCAGCAGCTTTCTACAGGGATCTAGAGCTGAAGCTTTCTTT.

This clonotype was recorded once. The chain links TRBV11-3 to TRBJ2-5, with 8 bases matching TRBD1. Trimming cost V 5 bases and J 4 bases; bases outside gene matches: 9. CDR1 is SGHNT, CDR2 YENEEA, per germline. The CDR3 runs to 15 residues. CDR3 DNA: TGTGCCAGCAGCCTATACCAGGGGGCGGGAGAGACCCAGTACTTC. Amino acid sequence: CASSLYQGAGETQYF.

The J gene is TRBJ2-6, the V gene TRBV7-9; no clear D gene. Germline V gene lookup returns CDR1 SEHNR and CDR2 FQNEAQ (reference sequence). V lost 10 bases and J 3 bases, leaving 10 bases between the germline ends. This CDR3 spans 13 amino acids. CDR3 residues: CATHRSGANVLTF. For the CDR3, the DNA is TGTGCCACCCACCGGAGTGGGGCCAACGTCCTGACTTTC.

CDR3 DNA sequence: TGCAGTGCTCGTGGGGCTGGCAGCCTCGGATCTGGGGCCAACGTCCTGACTTTC. Translating it yields CSARGAGSLGSGANVLTF. V and J are TRBV20-1 and TRBJ2-6; tentatively, D is TRBD1 (5 bases). V dropped 5 bases and J dropped 1 base, with 21 bases sitting between them. The CDR3 is made up of 18 amino acids. Looked up from germline, CDR1 is DFQATT and CDR2 is SNEGSKA (reference sequence).

This clonotype was counted once. This rearrangement joins TRBV7-2 to TRBJ2-7, with TRBD2 as a possible D gene (5 bases). The CDR3 is 15 amino acids. The germline V gene has CDR1 SGHTA and CDR2 FQGNSA. V was cut by 1 base and J by 4 bases, with 14 bases left in between. The CDR3 region is CASSLGIGLGYEQYF. The CDR3 nucleotides are TGTGCCAGCAGCTTAGGAATAGGACTCGGGTACGAGCAGTACTTC.

This rearrangement joins TRBV6-5 to TRBJ1-2; D unclear. The V end was cut by 6 bases, the J end by 4 bases, with 18 bases between. Per germline, CDR1 MNHEY and CDR2 SVGAGI. There are 15 residues in the CDR3. In nucleotides, the CDR3 is TGTGCCAGCAGCCTTGTGGTTGGAGACTCCTATGGCTACACCTTC. It translates to CASSLVVGDSYGYTF.

V is TRBV7-3 and J is TRBJ2-3; the D gene is possibly TRBD1 (6 bases). The CDR3 sequence is 15 residues long. V lost 5 bases to trimming and J lost 0 bases, with 12 bases between them. Per the germline V gene, CDR1 is SGHTA and CDR2 is FQGTGA. In nucleotides, the CDR3 is TGTGCCAGCAGCAACACGGGACACAGCACAGATACGCAGTATTTT. Amino acids: CASSNTGHSTDTQYF.

The V gene is TRBV3-1, the J gene TRBJ2-2, with D unresolved. From germline, CDR1 is LGHDT and CDR2 YNNKEL (reference sequence). V lost 4 bases to trimming and J lost 4 bases, with 10 bases between them. The CDR3 is 14 amino acids. In DNA form, the CDR3 reads TGTGCCAGCAGCCGGGCGGTGGGCACCGGGGAGCTGTTTTTT. Amino acid sequence: CASSRAVGTGELFF.

This chain links TRBV11-2 with TRBJ2-7, with TRBD2 matching 8 bases. The CDR3 totals 15 residues. Trimming cost V 1 base and J 3 bases; bases outside gene matches: 5. Per germline, CDR1 SGHAT and CDR2 FQNNGV. Written as DNA, the CDR3 is TGTGCCAGCAGCTTAGGCCCCGGGACTAGCTACGAGCAGTACTTC. As protein: CASSLGPGTSYEQYF.

Written as DNA, the CDR3 is TGTGCCAGCAGCCCTCGGGCAGGGGGCGCCGGGGAGACCCAGTACTTC. This sequence encodes CASSPRAGGAGETQYF. The chain has TRBV4-2 and TRBJ2-5; TRBD1 agrees at 8 bases. V shed 4 bases, J shed 5 bases, and the junction held 12 bases outside the gene matches. The CDR3 has 16 residues. Germline loops: CDR1 LGHNA, CDR2 YNFKEQ.

V gene TRBV12-3 or TRBV12-4 combines with J gene TRBJ2-7; possibly TRBD1 for D (5 bases). This CDR3 spans 15 amino acids. The V and J ends lost 1 base and 3 bases respectively, with 13 bases between them. In nucleotides, the CDR3 is TGTGCCAGCAGTTTAGGGACAACGCTGGACTACGAGCAGTACTTC. This translates into CASSLGTTLDYEQYF.

The chain joins TRBV5-1 to TRBJ2-7; D gene ambiguous. V lost 2 bases to trimming and J lost 0 bases, with 6 bases between them. This CDR3 has 13 amino acids. Germline CDR1 SGHRS, CDR2 YFSETQ. This chain's CDR3 is CASSFPSSYEQYF. CDR3 DNA: TGCGCCAGCAGCTTCCCAAGCTCCTACGAGCAGTACTTC.

The chain employs TRBV29-1 and TRBJ2-2; D possibly matches TRBD1 or TRBD2 (5 bases each). The germline V gene has CDR1 SQVTM and CDR2 ANQGSEA. V was shortened by 1 base and J by 0 bases, with 24 bases between the two germline ends. The CDR3 runs 20 residues. CDR3 DNA: TGCAGCGTTGAAGGAACCCTTGACGGGGACCGAAAAACGAACACCGGGGAGCTGTTTTTT. Its protein product is CSVEGTLDGDRKTNTGELFF.

This clonotype was detected a few times. This chain links TRBV29-1 with TRBJ1-1; D ambiguous. Trimming cost V 4 bases and J 10 bases, with 19 bases left between them. CDR3 length: 13 residues. Germline CDR1 SQVTM, CDR2 ANQGSEA. CDR3 sequence reads: CSVVFYSLIGAFF. DNA for the CDR3: TGCAGCGTTGTATTCTACAGCTTGATAGGAGCTTTCTTT.

The chain employs TRBV30 and TRBJ2-2, with TRBD2 as a possible D gene (6 bases). V was cut by 0 bases and J by 1 base, with 9 bases left in between. Germline V gives CDR1 GTSNPN, CDR2 SVGIG (reference sequence). The CDR3 length is 15 residues. CDR3 protein: CAWSVGEVNTGELFF. The CDR3 nucleotides are TGTGCCTGGAGTGTGGGGGAGGTGAACACCGGGGAGCTGTTTTTT.

The V and J genes are TRBV5-4 and TRBJ2-3; 11 bases are a match to TRBD2. Germline-derived CDR1 and CDR2 are SGHNT and YYREEE (reference sequence). Trimming took 2 bases from V and 4 from J; bases not matched to a gene: 3. CDR3 length: 15 residues. Here the CDR3 reads CASSFPSGRPDTQYF. CDR3 DNA sequence: TGTGCCAGCAGCTTCCCTAGCGGGAGGCCAGATACGCAGTATTTT.

The chain is built from TRBV7-9 and TRBJ1-5, with 7 positions matching TRBD1. CDR1 is SEHNR, CDR2 FQNEAQ, per germline (reference sequence). This CDR3 spans 15 amino acids. J lost 4 bases, V lost 5 bases, and 8 bases had no gene match. CDR3 nucleotide sequence: TGTGCCAGCAGCCCAGCGGGACAGATAAATCAGCCCCAGCATTTT. It yields the protein CASSPAGQINQPQHF.